The next 15 T cell receptor beta chains were all read from a single sample in a study of T cells in localized non-small cell lung cancer. The assay was immunoSEQ multiplex PCR, and TCRdb's table has in-frame clones only and misses some. In the table there are about 77,000 clones, 85% to 90% of which are singletons. This material consisted of peripheral blood, taken before any cancer treatment. The receptors stem from a woman aged 40-75 years with stage I squamous cell lung carcinoma.

The chain joins TRBV5-1 to TRBJ1-3; D gene unclear. Trimming shortened V by 0 bases and J by 0 bases, and 10 bases separated the two germline ends. The CDR3 sequence is 16 residues long. Per germline, CDR1 SGHRS and CDR2 YFSETQ. The CDR3 protein is CASSLGGFNSGNTIYF. The CDR3 coding sequence is TGCGCCAGCAGCTTGGGCGGATTCAACTCTGGAAACACCATATATTTT.

V is TRBV19 and J is TRBJ1-6; TRBD1 matches 9 bases. The trim removed 7 bases at V and 8 bases at J, leaving 15 bases unmatched. Germline-derived CDR1 and CDR2 are LNHDA and SQIVND (reference sequence). The CDR3 contains 17 residues. Here the CDR3 reads CASTRTGERGEYSPLHF. The CDR3 coding sequence is TGTGCCAGTACTCGGACAGGGGAAAGAGGGGAATATTCACCCCTCCACTTT.

V and J are TRBV29-1 and TRBJ1-2, with 10 positions matching TRBD1. Germline loops: CDR1 SQVTM, CDR2 ANQGSEA. The CDR3 runs to 17 residues. V trimming: 0 bases; J trimming: 6 bases; junction bases outside the gene matches: 13. CDR3 residues: CSVEDRRRQGAVNGYTF. The CDR3 DNA reads as TGCAGCGTTGAAGATCGAAGGAGACAGGGGGCTGTAAATGGCTACACCTTC.

This chain links TRBV2 with TRBJ2-6, with D possibly being TRBD1 (5 bases). The germline V and J ends were trimmed by 6 bases and 2 bases, with 5 bases remaining between them. Germline CDR1 reads SNHLY; CDR2 reads FYNNEI. There are 13 residues in the CDR3. CDR3 residues: CASRGAGANVLTF. CDR3 sequence (DNA): TGTGCCAGCAGAGGGGCTGGGGCCAACGTCCTGACTTTC.

The V and J genes are TRBV7-2 and TRBJ1-1; TRBD1 matches 7 bases. The CDR3 loop spans 16 amino acids. Germline-derived CDR1 and CDR2 are SGHTA and FQGNSA. Trimming removed 3 bases from V and 0 bases from J; junction bases left unmatched: 7. The DNA of the CDR3 is TGTGCCAGCAGCTTCCGTACAGGGGCTTTGAACACTGAAGCTTTCTTT. Its translation is CASSFRTGALNTEAFF.

The chain combines TRBV5-1 with TRBJ2-2, with TRBD2 as a possible D gene (6 bases). Trimming stripped 0 bases from V and 8 bases from J, with 14 bases between. The CDR3 contains 15 residues. Germline assignment: CDR1 SGHRS and CDR2 YFSETQ. The CDR3 bases are TGCGCCAGCAGCTTGGGGACTACCCACCGAGGGGAGCTGTTTTTT. Amino acid sequence: CASSLGTTHRGELFF. Filled out from reference TRBV5-1 and TRBJ2-2, the complete variable domain reads KAGVTQTPRYLIKTRGQQVTLSCSPISGHRSVSWYQQTPGQGLQFLFEYFSETQRNKGNFPGRFSGRQFSNSRSEMNVSTLELGDSALYLCASSLGTTHRGELFFGEGSRLTVL.

This chain connects TRBV4-1 to TRBJ1-1, with D perhaps TRBD1 (6 bases). The CDR3 loop spans 16 amino acids. CDR1 MGHRA and CDR2 YSYEKL come from the germline V gene. The ends were cut back, 4 bases at V and 1 base at J, with 16 bases in the middle. In DNA form, the CDR3 reads TGCGCCAGCAGCCGAGGGCAGGGGCTACAGAACACTGAAGCTTTCTTT. Translation: CASSRGQGLQNTEAFF.

The gene calls are TRBV10-3 and TRBJ1-6; 12 bases agree with TRBD1. Germline CDR1 ENHRY, CDR2 SYGVKD. V gave up 5 bases and J gave up 5 bases; unmatched junction bases: 16. The CDR3 length is 20 residues. CDR3 sequence: CAISPRAGQGAGEDNSPLHF. As DNA, the CDR3 is TGTGCCATCAGTCCGCGCGCGGGACAGGGGGCTGGAGAGGATAATTCACCCCTCCACTTT.

V is TRBV19 and J is TRBJ2-2; weak D call: TRBD1 (6 bases). Trimming removed 4 bases at V and 4 bases at J, with 16 bases between. The CDR3 covers 16 residues. Germline lookup yields CDR1 LNHDA and CDR2 SQIVND (reference sequence). CDR3 in DNA: TGTGCCAGTAGTACGTACAGGGATCAAGGCACCGGGGAGCTGTTTTTT. Translated, it gives CASSTYRDQGTGELFF.

The J gene is TRBJ1-2, the V gene TRBV19, with 7 bases matching TRBD1. V gave up 5 bases and J gave up 2 bases; unmatched junction bases: 11. This CDR3 is built from 16 residues. The V gene's germline CDR1 is LNHDA and CDR2 SQIVND (reference sequence). This chain's CDR3 is CASSGPNRGRNYGYTF. In nucleotides, the CDR3 is TGTGCCAGTAGTGGCCCAAACAGGGGAAGAAACTATGGCTACACCTTC.

The chain uses TRBV29-1 and TRBJ2-1, with D possibly being TRBD1 or TRBD2 (7 bases each). From germline, CDR1 is SQVTM and CDR2 ANQGSEA. V lost 2 bases, J lost 2 bases, and 13 bases lay in between. The CDR3 runs to 15 residues. The CDR3 DNA sequence: TGCAGCGTTGAACCAGGGGGGGTAGCCTACAATGAGCAGTTCTTC. Protein product: CSVEPGGVAYNEQFF.

V usage is TRBV6-5 and J usage is TRBJ2-1, with TRBD1 as a possible D gene (5 bases). Trimming removed 2 bases at V and 6 bases at J, with 8 bases between. This CDR3 region has 13 residues. Per the germline V gene, CDR1 is MNHEY and CDR2 is SVGAGI. In DNA form, the CDR3 reads TGTGCCAGCAGTTACACGGACACCAATGAGCAGTTCTTC. Translated, it gives CASSYTDTNEQFF.

The V gene is TRBV5-1, the J gene TRBJ1-1, with D possibly matching TRBD1 (6 bases). Trimming took 4 bases from V and 5 from J, leaving 18 bases between them. The CDR3 covers 15 residues. In germline, CDR1 is SGHRS, CDR2 YFSETQ. CDR3 coding DNA: TGCGCCAGCAGCCTACAGGGATCCTGGGGGACTGAAGCTTTCTTT. Its translation: CASSLQGSWGTEAFF.

The rearrangement uses TRBV30 and TRBJ1-2, with 7 bases matching TRBD1. V lost 4 bases and J lost 5; bases outside the gene matches: 7. CDR3 length equals 13 residues. The germline gives CDR1 GTSNPN, CDR2 SVGIG (reference sequence). CDR3 nucleotide sequence: TGTGCCTGGACACGCGGGACAGCATATGGCTACACCTTC. Translating it yields CAWTRGTAYGYTF.

The rearrangement joins TRBV9 to TRBJ1-1; TRBD1 agrees at 7 bases. CDR3 length equals 15 residues. Looked up from germline, CDR1 is SGDLS and CDR2 is YYNGEE. With V trimmed by 3 bases and J by 4 bases, 9 bases remained unmatched. CDR3 DNA sequence: TGTGCCAGCAGCGCGCTGACAGGGAAGGGCACTGAAGCTTTCTTT. Protein product: CASSALTGKGTEAFF.